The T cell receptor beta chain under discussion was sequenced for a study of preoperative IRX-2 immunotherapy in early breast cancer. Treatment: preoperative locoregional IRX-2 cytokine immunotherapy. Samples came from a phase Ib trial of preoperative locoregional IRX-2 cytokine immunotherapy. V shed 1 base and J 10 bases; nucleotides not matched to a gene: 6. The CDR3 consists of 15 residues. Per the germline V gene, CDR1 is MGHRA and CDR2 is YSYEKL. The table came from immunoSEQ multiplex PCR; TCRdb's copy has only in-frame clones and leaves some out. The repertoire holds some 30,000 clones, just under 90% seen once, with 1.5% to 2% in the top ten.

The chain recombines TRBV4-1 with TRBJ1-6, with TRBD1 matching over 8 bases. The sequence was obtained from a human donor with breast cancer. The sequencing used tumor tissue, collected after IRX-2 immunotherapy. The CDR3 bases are TGCGCCAGCAGCCAAGTCATGGACAGGGCCTCACCCCTCCACTTT. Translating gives CASSQVMDRASPLHF.